The rows below give T cell receptor beta chains drawn from one sample of a study of blood T cell repertoires in COVID-19. Assay used: immunoSEQ multiplex PCR; TCRdb lists only in-frame clones, some missing. This table has 12,000 to 15,000 clones, about 86% appearing once. Input material: peripheral blood. These receptors originate from a human donor in a cohort sampled during active COVID-19. Both conserved end residues are part of each CDR3.

TRBJ1-1 TRBV7-2 CASSPRTGTEAFF
TRBJ2-2 TRBV7-6 CASSSSLDRGQGGELFF
TRBJ1-1 TRBV10-1 CASSGQRNTEAFF
TRBJ2-7 TRBV30 CAWRASGGKYF
TRBJ2-1 TRBV6-6 CASFRTGEGLGEQFF
TRBJ1-1 TRBV27 CASSSILRRENTEAFF
TRBJ1-2 TRBV11-2 CASSLGGQANYGYTF
TRBJ2-5 TRBV5-1 CASSVGTGKQETQYF
TRBJ2-7 TRBV5-5 CASSPDRYYEQYF
TRBJ2-7 TRBV5-6 CASSLDRGTSTYEQYF
TRBJ2-3 TRBV2 CASRGLDFTGFPDTQYF
TRBJ2-5 TRBV6-5 CASSFGQGFVETQYF
TRBJ1-1 TRBV15 CATSRDQGAVLNTEAFF
TRBJ2-1 TRBV7-9 CASSPRTGIDNEQFF
TRBJ1-2 TRBV9 CASSPAGVGYGYTF
TRBJ2-7 TRBV5-8 CASKIRGTAPFGQYF
TRBJ2-7 TRBV28 CASSSGEAGLYEQYF
TRBJ2-1 TRBV7-3 CASSLDPLGAEEQFF
TRBJ1-1 TRBV7-8 CASSLKIGQASNTEAFF
TRBJ2-7 TRBV3-1/TRBV3-2 CASSDSGGTYEQYF
TRBJ2-1 TRBV27 CASSLGGTSGPGYNEQFF
TRBJ2-5 TRBV7-9 CASSLSGGAETQYF
TRBJ2-1 TRBV11-3 CASSLVETGLTYNEQFF
TRBJ2-5 TRBV5-1 CASNPGTGLETQYF
TRBJ1-1 TRBV27 CASSLGTGAPEAFF
TRBJ2-1 TRBV6-2/TRBV6-3 CASSYGARNEQFF
TRBJ2-3 TRBV5-1 CASSLGLGGDTQYF
TRBJ2-2 TRBV27 CASSLSAGISGELFF
TRBJ2-7 TRBV6-5 CASSLETSGRSEQYF
TRBJ1-2 TRBV5-6 CASSWDLQGDGYTF
TRBJ1-5 TRBV4-2 CASSQELARYSHSNQPQHF